The rows below give T cell receptor beta chains drawn from one sample of a study of blood T cell repertoires in COVID-19. Profiling relied on immunoSEQ multiplex PCR, and the TCRdb table lists in-frame clones only, not all of them. Among under 250,000 clones listed, around 86% were seen once. Sequenced sample: peripheral blood. These receptors all stem from a woman aged 70-85 years with COVID-19, enrolled during active disease. Each CDR3 is given with its conserved first and last residue. Fields, in order: V gene, clone size, J gene, D gene, CDR3 DNA, CDR3 protein. A D gene is named only where the DNA matches it firmly. The listing skips clone size in some rows; elsewhere it reads once, few, many or a size class.

V gene: TRBV7-2
clone size: NA
J gene: TRBJ2-2
D gene: TRBD2
CDR3 DNA: TGTGCCAGCAGCTCCTCTAGCGGGCGTCGAAACACCGGGGAGCTGTTTTTT
CDR3 protein: CASSSSSGRRNTGELFF

V gene: TRBV7-9
clone size: NA
J gene: TRBJ2-7
D gene: TRBD1
CDR3 DNA: TGTGCCAGCAGCTTAGATGGACAGGGATCCGAGCAGTACTTC
CDR3 protein: CASSLDGQGSEQYF

V gene: TRBV2
clone size: NA
J gene: TRBJ1-5
D gene: TRBD1
CDR3 DNA: TGTGCCAGCAACTCCGGGACAGGGGACAATCAGCCCCAGCATTTT
CDR3 protein: CASNSGTGDNQPQHF

V gene: TRBV18
clone size: NA
J gene: TRBJ1-5
D gene: NA
CDR3 DNA: TGTGCCAGCTCCTTTTCGGGGGATCAGCCCCAGCATTTT
CDR3 protein: CASSFSGDQPQHF

V gene: TRBV11-1
clone size: NA
J gene: TRBJ2-5
D gene: TRBD1
CDR3 DNA: TGTGCCAGCAGCTCATCCAGGGGGCAAAAAGAGACCCAGTACTTC
CDR3 protein: CASSSSRGQKETQYF

V gene: TRBV12-3/TRBV12-4
clone size: NA
J gene: TRBJ2-7
D gene: NA
CDR3 DNA: TGTGCCAGCAGTTTTAGGAGGGCCGACGAGCAGTACTTC
CDR3 protein: CASSFRRADEQYF

V gene: TRBV27
clone size: NA
J gene: TRBJ2-7
D gene: NA
CDR3 DNA: TGTGCCAGCAGTTTGGCAGGGCCACTCTCCTACGAGCAGTACTTC
CDR3 protein: CASSLAGPLSYEQYF

V gene: TRBV4-3
clone size: NA
J gene: TRBJ2-3
D gene: NA
CDR3 DNA: TGCGCCAGCAGCCAAGATGTCTCTAATACGGATACGCAGTATTTT
CDR3 protein: CASSQDVSNTDTQYF

V gene: TRBV5-1
clone size: few
J gene: TRBJ2-7
D gene: NA
CDR3 DNA: TGCGCCAGCAGCAACTACGGATACGAGCAGTACTTC
CDR3 protein: CASSNYGYEQYF

V gene: TRBV4-2
clone size: NA
J gene: TRBJ1-5
D gene: NA
CDR3 DNA: TGTGCCAGCAGCCAAGATCCGGCGAGGAATCAGCCCCAGCATTTT
CDR3 protein: CASSQDPARNQPQHF

V gene: TRBV15
clone size: NA
J gene: TRBJ1-1
D gene: TRBD1
CDR3 DNA: TGTGCCACCAGCAGGAAGGGACAGGGAGAAACTGAAGCTTTCTTT
CDR3 protein: CATSRKGQGETEAFF

V gene: TRBV5-4
clone size: NA
J gene: TRBJ2-7
D gene: TRBD2
CDR3 DNA: TGTGCCAGCAGCTTGGAACCGGGACTAGCGATATACGAGCAGTACTTC
CDR3 protein: CASSLEPGLAIYEQYF

V gene: TRBV6-6
clone size: once
J gene: TRBJ1-1
D gene: NA
CDR3 DNA: TGTGCCAGCAGTCCTTACCTAACTGCGAACACTGAAGCTTTCTTT
CDR3 protein: CASSPYLTANTEAFF

V gene: TRBV28
clone size: NA
J gene: TRBJ2-7
D gene: NA
CDR3 DNA: TGTGCCAGCAGTTTAGGGGCTTACGAGCAGTACTTC
CDR3 protein: CASSLGAYEQYF

V gene: TRBV5-1
clone size: NA
J gene: TRBJ2-7
D gene: NA
CDR3 DNA: TGCGCCAGCAGTCGAGAGATGTCCTCCTACGAGCAGTACTTC
CDR3 protein: CASSREMSSYEQYF

V gene: TRBV28
clone size: NA
J gene: TRBJ2-5
D gene: NA
CDR3 DNA: TGTGCCAGCAGTGCCGGAGGGACAGAGACCCAGTACTTC
CDR3 protein: CASSAGGTETQYF